Each of the 20 T cell receptor beta chains below was sequenced from the same sample in a study of T cell responses to AZD1222 COVID-19 vaccine. The protocol was immunoSEQ multiplex PCR, while the TCRdb copy is restricted to in-frame clones and leaves out a portion. The sample carries under 150,000 clones, 88% recorded once. The sample here was peripheral blood, taken on day 0 of AZD1222 vaccination. These receptor sequences come from an adult in good health.

The chain carries TRBV7-2 and TRBJ1-1, with D unresolved. The germline gives CDR1 SGHTA, CDR2 FQGNSA. V lost 3 bases to trimming and J lost 8 bases, with 13 bases between them. This CDR3 is built from 13 residues. The CDR3 here is CASSFGNTLEAFF. For the CDR3, the DNA is TGTGCCAGCAGCTTCGGAAACACACTGGAAGCTTTCTTT. Based on the CDR3 plus reference TRBV7-2 and TRBJ1-1, the full variable domain is GAGVSQSPSNKVTEKGKDVELRCDPISGHTALYWYRQSLGQGLEFLIYFQGNSAPDKSGLPSDRFSAERTGGSVSTLTIQRTQQEDSAVYLCASSFGNTLEAFFGQGTRLTVV.

This rearrangement joins TRBV7-2 to TRBJ1-5, with D unresolved. V lost 6 bases, J lost 4 bases, and 13 bases lay in between. CDR1 and CDR2 (germline): SGHTA, FQGNSA. The CDR3 is made up of 14 amino acids. CDR3 in DNA: TGTGCCAGCAGTTACCACGGAGGGAATCAGCCCCAGCATTTT. It yields the protein CASSYHGGNQPQHF. The full variable domain, its missing parts supplied by reference TRBV7-2 and TRBJ1-5, is GAGVSQSPSNKVTEKGKDVELRCDPISGHTALYWYRQSLGQGLEFLIYFQGNSAPDKSGLPSDRFSAERTGGSVSTLTIQRTQQEDSAVYLCASSYHGGNQPQHFGDGTRLSIL.

The chain joins TRBV29-1 to TRBJ2-1, with TRBD2 matching over 9 bases. The CDR3 runs to 16 residues. The junction had 9 bases not matched to a gene; V was cut back by 0 bases and J by 6 bases. Germline V gene sequence: CDR1 SQVTM, CDR2 ANQGSEA. The CDR3 bases are TGCAGCGTTGAAGATCCCCTGCGGGGGGGCCTCAATGAGCAGTTCTTC. Translated: CSVEDPLRGGLNEQFF.

The V call is TRBV28, the J call TRBJ2-2; 12 bases align to TRBD2. The junction had 4 bases not matched to a gene; V was cut back by 7 bases and J by 7 bases. Germline V gene sequence: CDR1 MDHEN, CDR2 SYDVKM. This CDR3 has 14 residues. The CDR3, as DNA: TGTGCCAGCACTAGCGGGGGGGTGTACGGGGAGCTGTTTTTT. Amino acid sequence: CASTSGGVYGELFF.

The J gene is TRBJ1-1, the V gene TRBV16; D is undetermined. Trimming removed 2 bases at V and 9 bases at J, with 13 bases between. Per germline, CDR1 KGHSY and CDR2 FQNENV. This CDR3 comprises 13 residues. The CDR3 loop is CASSQAFGGQAFF. CDR3 coding DNA: TGTGCCAGCAGCCAAGCTTTCGGTGGGCAAGCTTTCTTT.

This clone was detected once. The chain has TRBV4-2 and TRBJ2-3; 13 bases map to TRBD2. The germline gives CDR1 LGHNA, CDR2 YNFKEQ. V was pared by 0 bases and J by 4 bases, with 1 base of the junction left unmatched. This CDR3 spans 16 amino acids. The CDR3 loop is CASSQEGTSGADTQYF. CDR3 nucleotide sequence: TGTGCCAGCAGCCAAGAGGGGACTAGCGGGGCAGATACGCAGTATTTT.

This rearrangement joins TRBV12-3 or TRBV12-4 to TRBJ1-2; D gene uncertain. The CDR3 covers 13 residues. V was shortened by 7 bases and J by 1 base, with 10 bases between the two germline ends. Here the CDR3 DNA reads TGTGCCAGCAACCCGGGCCGTAACTATGGCTACACCTTC. This gives the protein CASNPGRNYGYTF.

The J gene is TRBJ1-2, the V gene TRBV18; D is perhaps TRBD1 (5 bases). V was clipped by 1 base and J by 0 bases, with 24 bases between them. The CDR3 is 20 residues long. Germline V CDR1 and CDR2: KGHSH, LQKENI. The DNA for the CDR3 is TGTGCCAGCTCACCACTCGATTTTCAGAAGTCGAGGGGAGCTAACTATGGCTACACCTTC. Protein: CASSPLDFQKSRGANYGYTF.

This chain links TRBV5-4 with TRBJ1-4; 7 nucleotides align to TRBD1. V lost 5 bases, J lost 4 bases, and 8 bases stayed unmatched. This CDR3 has 15 amino acids. Germline assignment: CDR1 SGHNT and CDR2 YYREEE (reference sequence). The CDR3 DNA reads as TGTGCCAGCAGGTCCGGGACAGCAAGTAATGAAAAACTGTTTTTT. It encodes CASRSGTASNEKLFF.

This clone has a count of ten or more. The chain links TRBV13 to TRBJ2-7; 14 positions agree with TRBD2. The J segment lost 0 bases and the V segment lost 5 bases, leaving 6 bases of the junction unmatched. Germline loops: CDR1 PRHDT, CDR2 FYEKMQ (reference sequence). This CDR3 is 17 amino acids long. DNA for the CDR3: TGTGCCAGCAGCCCCGGGACTAGCGGGGGCCCCTCCTACGAGCAGTACTTC. This translates into CASSPGTSGGPSYEQYF.

This clone was found a few times. This chain uses TRBV9 with TRBJ2-7; D is possibly TRBD1 or TRBD2 (6 bases each). With 4 bases removed from V and 3 bases from J, the gap between germline ends came to 17 bases. The V gene's germline CDR1 is SGDLS and CDR2 YYNGEE. This CDR3 region has 15 residues. In DNA form, the CDR3 reads TGTGCCAGCAGCCTAAGAGGAGGGACAATCTACGAGCAGTACTTC. It translates to CASSLRGGTIYEQYF.

The chain joins TRBV18 to TRBJ1-4; 8 positions agree with TRBD1. Germline V gene data show CDR1 as KGHSH and CDR2 as LQKENI. The CDR3 loop spans 17 amino acids. V dropped 0 bases and J dropped 0; count of bases not matched to a gene: 3. The CDR3 nucleotides read TGTGCCAGCTCACCACCCAAACAGGGGGCAACTAATGAAAAACTGTTTTTT. Translation gives CASSPPKQGATNEKLFF.

The chain uses TRBV11-2 and TRBJ1-1; 8 bases are a match to TRBD1. CDR1 SGHAT and CDR2 FQNNGV come from the germline V gene. The CDR3 totals 15 residues. After removal of 4 bases from V and 2 bases from J, the junction contained 6 bases not matched to a gene. CDR3 amino acids: CASSSPTGVNTEAFF. CDR3 nucleotides: TGTGCCAGCAGCTCCCCGACAGGGGTAAACACTGAAGCTTTCTTT.

The rearrangement joins TRBV9 to TRBJ2-7, with D possibly being TRBD1 (6 bases). Germline V gene lookup returns CDR1 SGDLS and CDR2 YYNGEE. This CDR3 comprises 14 residues. V gave up 3 bases and J gave up 5 bases, with 15 bases separating them. The CDR3 DNA is TGTGCCAGCAGCGGACCGATACAGGGTAACGAGCAGTACTTC. Residues: CASSGPIQGNEQYF.

The chain is built from TRBV15 and TRBJ1-5; D perhaps matches TRBD1 (5 bases). The CDR3 sequence is 15 residues long. CDR1 and CDR2 (germline): LNHNV, YYDKDF (reference sequence). Trimming took 4 bases from V and 5 from J, leaving 15 bases between them. The CDR3 protein is CATSTVSGIDQPQHF. CDR3 DNA sequence: TGTGCCACCAGCACTGTGTCAGGGATCGATCAGCCCCAGCATTTT.

The chain recombines TRBV19 with TRBJ1-2; 8 positions match TRBD1. CDR1 and CDR2 (germline): LNHDA, SQIVND (reference sequence). The CDR3 covers 12 residues. V gave up 5 bases and J gave up 8 bases; unmatched junction bases: 4. The CDR3 DNA is TGTGCCAGTAGTCCGGACAGGGTCGGCTACACCTTC. It codes for CASSPDRVGYTF.

This clone has a handful of counts. The chain is built from TRBV7-6 and TRBJ1-5; TRBD1 matches at 8 bases. V dropped 1 base and J dropped 2; count of bases not matched to a gene: 7. The CDR3 runs to 17 residues. The germline V gene has CDR1 SGHVS and CDR2 FNYEAQ. CDR3 in amino acids: CASSLGAGGGGNQPQHF. The DNA of the CDR3 is TGTGCCAGCAGCTTAGGAGCAGGGGGCGGTGGCAATCAGCCCCAGCATTTT.

The chain carries TRBV18 and TRBJ2-3; 14 nucleotides match TRBD2. Germline values: CDR1 KGHSH, CDR2 LQKENI. With V trimmed by 0 bases and J by 4 bases, 9 bases remained unmatched. This CDR3 has 19 amino acids. The CDR3 spells CASSPPPRLAGGQADTQYF. The CDR3 DNA sequence: TGTGCCAGCTCACCACCGCCGAGACTAGCGGGGGGGCAGGCAGATACGCAGTATTTT.

V is TRBV27 and J is TRBJ1-1; D gene unclear. Trimming pared 2 bases from V and 0 bases from J, leaving 7 bases between. CDR3 length: 14 residues. Germline lookup yields CDR1 MNHEY and CDR2 SMNVEV (reference sequence). The CDR3 DNA reads TGTGCCAGCAGTTTACAATCTCTGAACACTGAAGCTTTCTTT. This sequence encodes CASSLQSLNTEAFF.

This chain connects TRBV5-4 to TRBJ1-4; unclear D gene. Germline loops: CDR1 SGHNT, CDR2 YYREEE (reference sequence). V was clipped by 0 bases and J by 8 bases, with 8 bases between them. CDR3 length equals 13 residues. Here the CDR3 DNA reads TGTGCCAGCAGCTTGGCAGTAGGGGAAAAACTGTTTTTT. Encoded protein: CASSLAVGEKLFF.